This T cell receptor beta chain was found in a study of T cell repertoires in cytomegalovirus infection (dated by TCRdb to between 2017 and 2020). With respect to the entire study: The HLA type of each donor mattered for the analysis, because public TCR beta signatures pointed to carriage of CMV infection along with the matching HLA type. The research as a whole found: In the ex vivo response, HLA-C-restricted CMV-specific TCR beta clonotypes were dominant, and in two of eight donors the single most frequent clonotype came from this HLA-C-restricted group. In both this cohort and an independent roughly 350-donor cohort, the cumulative frequency of public TCR beta family members distinguished carriers of CMV infection plus the relevant HLA type.

Instrument used: Illumina HiSeq 1500. Clones were called with MiXCR by TCRdb after fastp trimmed the public reads at Q25, and only in-frame beta chains were retained. Rows merge per CDR3 protein into single entries with the most common DNA and genes. This sample lists some 300,000 distinct CDR3 sequences; about a tenth were detected once. More than 2.5% of the sample belongs to the ten largest clones. The sample holds a few counts of this clonotype. Its antigen is still unknown. No base quality values were provided; no much bigger clone lies one nucleotide off. Trimming removed 0 bases from V and 2 bases from J; the gene matches leave 5 bases unexplained. Looking up the germline V gene (reference sequence) yields CDR1 LNHNV and CDR2 YYDKDF. The CDR3 runs 16 residues from the cysteine to the valine. The sequence is cut down to CDR3 DNA, 48 bases in frame from base 1.

The rearranged chain carries TRBV15 and TRBJ2-7, and 9 bases in between align with TRBD2. The sequenced sample consisted of PBMCs. This TCR derives from a human donor in good health (CMV status not recorded). Some clones in this sample may be carry-over from other donors' samples. The DNA sequence is TGTGCCACCAGCAGAGATCGTCTAGCGGGGACCTACGAGCAGTACGTC. It specifies CATSRDRLAGTYEQYV.